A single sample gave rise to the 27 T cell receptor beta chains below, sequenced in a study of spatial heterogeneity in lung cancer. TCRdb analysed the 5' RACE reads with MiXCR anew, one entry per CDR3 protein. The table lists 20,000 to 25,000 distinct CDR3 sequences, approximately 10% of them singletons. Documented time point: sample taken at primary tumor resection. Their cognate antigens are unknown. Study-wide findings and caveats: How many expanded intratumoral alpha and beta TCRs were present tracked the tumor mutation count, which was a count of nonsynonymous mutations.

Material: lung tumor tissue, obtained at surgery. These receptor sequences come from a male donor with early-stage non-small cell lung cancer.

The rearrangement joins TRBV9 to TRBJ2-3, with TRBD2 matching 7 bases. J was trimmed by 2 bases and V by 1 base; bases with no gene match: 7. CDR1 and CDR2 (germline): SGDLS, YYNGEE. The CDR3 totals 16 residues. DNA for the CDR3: TGTGCCAGCAGCGTAAGCGGGACGACGAACACAGATACGCAGTATTTT. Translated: CASSVSGTTNTDTQYF.

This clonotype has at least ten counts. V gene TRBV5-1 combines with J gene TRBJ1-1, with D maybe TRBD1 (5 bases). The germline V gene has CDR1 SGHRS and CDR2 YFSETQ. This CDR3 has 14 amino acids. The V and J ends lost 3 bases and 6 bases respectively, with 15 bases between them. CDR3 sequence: CASSSLTRDAEAFF. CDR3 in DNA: TGCGCCAGCAGCTCTCTGACACGGGACGCTGAAGCTTTCTTT.

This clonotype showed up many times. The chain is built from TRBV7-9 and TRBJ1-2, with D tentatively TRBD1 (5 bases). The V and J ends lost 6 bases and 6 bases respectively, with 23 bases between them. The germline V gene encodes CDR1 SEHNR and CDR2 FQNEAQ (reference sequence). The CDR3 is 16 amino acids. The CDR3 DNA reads TGTGCCAGCAGTCCGCTCCACAGGTCTTACGACAATGGCTACACCTTC. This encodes CASSPLHRSYDNGYTF.

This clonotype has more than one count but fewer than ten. Written as DNA, the CDR3 is TGTGCCAGCAAACCACAGGGTGGTAATTCACCCCTCCACTTT. Its translation: CASKPQGGNSPLHF. V and J are TRBV7-2 and TRBJ1-6; D is possibly TRBD1 (6 bases). The length of the CDR3 is 14 residues. Trimming cost V 7 bases and J 6 bases, with 13 bases left between them. Germline V lookup: CDR1 SGHTA, CDR2 FQGNSA.

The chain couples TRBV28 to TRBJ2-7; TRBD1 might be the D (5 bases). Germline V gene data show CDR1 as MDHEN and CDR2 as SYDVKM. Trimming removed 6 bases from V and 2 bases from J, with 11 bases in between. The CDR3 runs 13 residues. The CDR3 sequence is CASSNTGAYEQYF. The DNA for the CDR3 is TGTGCCAGCAGCAACACAGGAGCCTACGAGCAGTACTTC.

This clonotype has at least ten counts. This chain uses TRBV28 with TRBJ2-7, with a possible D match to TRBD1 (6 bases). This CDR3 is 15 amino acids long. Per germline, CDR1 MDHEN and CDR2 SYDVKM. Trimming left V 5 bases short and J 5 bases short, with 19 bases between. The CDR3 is CASSVLDSRSDEQYF. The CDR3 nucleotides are TGTGCCAGCAGTGTACTGGACAGCCGTTCCGACGAGCAGTACTTC.

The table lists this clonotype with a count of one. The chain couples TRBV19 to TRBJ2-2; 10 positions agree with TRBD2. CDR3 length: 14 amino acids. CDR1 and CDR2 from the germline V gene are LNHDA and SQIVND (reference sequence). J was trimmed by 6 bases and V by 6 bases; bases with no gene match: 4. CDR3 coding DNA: TGTGCCAGTAGAGAACTAGCGGGGCCCGGGGAGCTGTTTTTT. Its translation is CASRELAGPGELFF.

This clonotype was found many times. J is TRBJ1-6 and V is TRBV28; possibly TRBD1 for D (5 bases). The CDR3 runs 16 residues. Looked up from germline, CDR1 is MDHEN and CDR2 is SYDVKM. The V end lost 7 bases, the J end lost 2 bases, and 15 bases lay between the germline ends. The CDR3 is CASNGVAGPYNSPLHF. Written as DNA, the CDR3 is TGTGCCAGCAATGGGGTGGCGGGACCCTATAATTCACCCCTCCACTTT.

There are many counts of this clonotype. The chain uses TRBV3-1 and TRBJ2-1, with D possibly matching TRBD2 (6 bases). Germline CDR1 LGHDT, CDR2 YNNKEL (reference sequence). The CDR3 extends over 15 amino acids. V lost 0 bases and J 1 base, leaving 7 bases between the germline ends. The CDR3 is CASSQERGSYNEQFF. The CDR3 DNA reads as TGTGCCAGCAGCCAAGAGCGGGGTTCCTACAATGAGCAGTTCTTC.

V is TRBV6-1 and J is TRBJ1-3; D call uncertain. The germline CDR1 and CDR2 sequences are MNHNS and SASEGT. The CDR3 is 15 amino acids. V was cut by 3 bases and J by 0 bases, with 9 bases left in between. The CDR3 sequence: CASSDGLLSGNTIYF. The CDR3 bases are TGTGCCAGCAGTGATGGACTGCTCTCTGGAAACACCATATATTTT.

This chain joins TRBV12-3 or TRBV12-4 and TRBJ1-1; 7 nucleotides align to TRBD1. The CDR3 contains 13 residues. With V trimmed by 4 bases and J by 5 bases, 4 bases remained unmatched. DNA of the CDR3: TGTGCCAGCAGTTCCCACAGGGGAACTGAAGCTTTCTTT. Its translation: CASSSHRGTEAFF.

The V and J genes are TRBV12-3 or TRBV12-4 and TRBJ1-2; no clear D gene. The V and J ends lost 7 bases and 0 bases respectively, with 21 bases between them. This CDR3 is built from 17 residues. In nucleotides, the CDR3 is TGTGCCAGCAATCTCCGGGGTGTGGGTTCAGCTAACTATGGCTACACCTTC. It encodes CASNLRGVGSANYGYTF.

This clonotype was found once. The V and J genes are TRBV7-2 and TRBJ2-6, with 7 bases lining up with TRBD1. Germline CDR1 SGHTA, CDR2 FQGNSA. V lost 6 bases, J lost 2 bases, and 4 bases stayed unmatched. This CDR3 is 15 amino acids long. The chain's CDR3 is CASSYTGAGANVLTF. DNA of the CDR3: TGTGCCAGCAGTTACACAGGGGCTGGGGCCAACGTCCTGACTTTC.

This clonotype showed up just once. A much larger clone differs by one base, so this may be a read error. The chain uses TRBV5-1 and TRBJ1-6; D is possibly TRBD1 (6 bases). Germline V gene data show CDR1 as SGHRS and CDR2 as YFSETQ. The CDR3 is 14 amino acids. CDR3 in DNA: TGCGCCAGCAGCTCAACAGGGTGGGATTCATCCCTCCACTTT. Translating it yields CASSSTGWDSSLHF.

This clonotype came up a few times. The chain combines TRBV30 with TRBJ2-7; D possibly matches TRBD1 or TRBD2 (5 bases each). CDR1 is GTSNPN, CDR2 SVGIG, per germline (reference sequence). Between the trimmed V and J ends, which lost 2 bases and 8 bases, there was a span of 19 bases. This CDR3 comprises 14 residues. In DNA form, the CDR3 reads TGTGCCTGGAGTCCCGGGGCCCAGCAGGGCCAGCAGTACTTC. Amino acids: CAWSPGAQQGQQYF.

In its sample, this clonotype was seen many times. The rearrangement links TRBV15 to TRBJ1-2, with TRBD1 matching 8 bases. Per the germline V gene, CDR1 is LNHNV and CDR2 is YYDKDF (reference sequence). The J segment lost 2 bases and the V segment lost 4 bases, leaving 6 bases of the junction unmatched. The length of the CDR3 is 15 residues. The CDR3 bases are TGTGCCACCAGCACCCGACAGGGGACGAACTATGGCTACACCTTC. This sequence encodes CATSTRQGTNYGYTF.

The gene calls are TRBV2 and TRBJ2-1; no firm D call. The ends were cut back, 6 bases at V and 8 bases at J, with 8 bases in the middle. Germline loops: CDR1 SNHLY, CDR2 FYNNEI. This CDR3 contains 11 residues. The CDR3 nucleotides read TGTGCCAGCAGAAGTAGAGATGAGCAGTTCTTC. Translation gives CASRSRDEQFF.

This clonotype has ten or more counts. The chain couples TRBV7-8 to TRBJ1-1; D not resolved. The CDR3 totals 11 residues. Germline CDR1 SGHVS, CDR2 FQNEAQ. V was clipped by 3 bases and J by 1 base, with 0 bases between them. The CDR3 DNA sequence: TGTGCCAGCAGCTTGAACACTGAAGCTTTCTTT. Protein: CASSLNTEAFF. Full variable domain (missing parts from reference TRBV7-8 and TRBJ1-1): GAGVSQSPRYKVAKRGQDVALRCDPISGHVSLFWYQQALGQGPEFLTYFQNEAQLDKSGLPSDRFFAERPEGSVSTLKIQRTQQEDSAVYLCASSLNTEAFFGQGTRLTVV.

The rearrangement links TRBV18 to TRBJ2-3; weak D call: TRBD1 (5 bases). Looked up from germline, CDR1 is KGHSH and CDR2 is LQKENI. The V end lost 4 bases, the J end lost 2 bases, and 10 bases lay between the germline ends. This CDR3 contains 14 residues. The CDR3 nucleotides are TGTGCCAGCTCACTGGCAGGGATCACAGATACGCAGTATTTT. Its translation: CASSLAGITDTQYF.

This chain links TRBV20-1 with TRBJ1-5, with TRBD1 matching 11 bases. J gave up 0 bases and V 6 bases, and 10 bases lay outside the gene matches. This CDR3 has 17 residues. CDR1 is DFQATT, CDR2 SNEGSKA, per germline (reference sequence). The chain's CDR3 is CSATGTGGPHSNQPQHF. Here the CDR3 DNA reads TGCAGTGCCACCGGGACAGGGGGTCCCCATAGCAATCAGCCCCAGCATTTT.

This CDR3 reads CASSPQASSYNSPLHF. CDR3 in DNA: TGTGCCAGCAGCCCGCAAGCTAGCTCCTATAATTCACCCCTCCACTTT. The V gene is TRBV7-2, the J gene TRBJ1-6; D gene ambiguous. The length of the CDR3 is 16 residues. V lost 5 bases to trimming and J lost 0 bases, with 11 bases between them. The germline CDR1 and CDR2 sequences are SGHTA and FQGNSA.

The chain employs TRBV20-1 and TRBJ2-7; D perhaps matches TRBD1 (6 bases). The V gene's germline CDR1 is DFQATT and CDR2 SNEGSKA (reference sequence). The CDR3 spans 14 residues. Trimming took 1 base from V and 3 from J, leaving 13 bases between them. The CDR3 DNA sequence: TGCAGTGCTAGAGGAGGGGGATCGGACTACGAGCAGTACTTC. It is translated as CSARGGGSDYEQYF.

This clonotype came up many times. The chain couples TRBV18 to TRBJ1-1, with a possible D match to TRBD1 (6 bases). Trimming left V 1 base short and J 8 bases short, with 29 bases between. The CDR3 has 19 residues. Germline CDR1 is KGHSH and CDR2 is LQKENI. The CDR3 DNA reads TGTGCCAGCTCACCACGCGGTATCAGGGGTGACCCCGGTTCGCCCGAAGCTTTCTTT. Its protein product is CASSPRGIRGDPGSPEAFF.

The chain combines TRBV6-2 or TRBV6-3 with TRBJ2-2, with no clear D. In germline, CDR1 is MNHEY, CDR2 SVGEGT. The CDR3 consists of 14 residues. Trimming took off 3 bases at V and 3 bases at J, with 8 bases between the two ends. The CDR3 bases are TGTGCCAGCAGTTATTTGTCGGACACCGGGGAGCTGTTTTTT. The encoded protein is CASSYLSDTGELFF.

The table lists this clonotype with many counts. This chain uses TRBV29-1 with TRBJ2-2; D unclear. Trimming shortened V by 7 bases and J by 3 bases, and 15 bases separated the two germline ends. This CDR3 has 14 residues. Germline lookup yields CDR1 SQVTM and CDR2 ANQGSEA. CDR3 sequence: CSATGQFDTGELFF. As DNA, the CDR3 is TGCAGCGCCACGGGCCAGTTCGACACCGGGGAGCTGTTTTTT.

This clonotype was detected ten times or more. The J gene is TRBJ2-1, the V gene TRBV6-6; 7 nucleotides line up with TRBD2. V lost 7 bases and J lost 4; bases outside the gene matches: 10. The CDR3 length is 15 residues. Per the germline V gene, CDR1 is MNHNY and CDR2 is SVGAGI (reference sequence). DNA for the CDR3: TGTGCCAGCACCGACGGGGCTAGCGGATACAATGAGCAGTTCTTC. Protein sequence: CASTDGASGYNEQFF.

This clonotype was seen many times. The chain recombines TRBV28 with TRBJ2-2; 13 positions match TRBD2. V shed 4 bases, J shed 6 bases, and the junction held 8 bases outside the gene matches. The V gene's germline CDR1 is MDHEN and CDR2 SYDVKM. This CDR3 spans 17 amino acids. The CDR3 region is CASSWFLTSGRAGELFF. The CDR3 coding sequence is TGTGCCAGCAGTTGGTTCCTCACTAGCGGGAGGGCCGGGGAGCTGTTTTTT.